This T cell receptor (beta chain) is from a study of blood T cell repertoires in COVID-19. Germline V lookup: CDR1 LNHNV, CDR2 YYDKDF (reference sequence). The V gene lost 7 bases and the J gene lost 4 bases, with 15 bases spanning the gap. The CDR3 is made up of 14 amino acids. Profiling relied on immunoSEQ multiplex PCR, and the TCRdb table lists in-frame clones only, not all of them. The sample has more than 300,000 clones; approximately 89% are singletons. This clone is a singleton in its sample. Sequencing used peripheral blood. This clonotype was sampled from a woman between 25 and 40 years old with COVID-19, enrolled during active disease. The rearrangement joins TRBV15 to TRBJ2-3; D is unclear. CDR3 in DNA: TGTGCCACCAAGCCAGTCGGGTTGTCAGATACGCAGTATTTT. Amino acid sequence: CATKPVGLSDTQYF. Drawing the rest from reference TRBV15 and TRBJ2-3, the complete variable domain is DAMVIQNPRYQVTQFGKPVTLSCSQTLNHNVMYWYQQKSSQAPKLLFHYYDKDFNNEADTPDNFQSRRPNTSFCFLDIRSPGLGDTAMYLCATKPVGLSDTQYFGPGTRLTVL.